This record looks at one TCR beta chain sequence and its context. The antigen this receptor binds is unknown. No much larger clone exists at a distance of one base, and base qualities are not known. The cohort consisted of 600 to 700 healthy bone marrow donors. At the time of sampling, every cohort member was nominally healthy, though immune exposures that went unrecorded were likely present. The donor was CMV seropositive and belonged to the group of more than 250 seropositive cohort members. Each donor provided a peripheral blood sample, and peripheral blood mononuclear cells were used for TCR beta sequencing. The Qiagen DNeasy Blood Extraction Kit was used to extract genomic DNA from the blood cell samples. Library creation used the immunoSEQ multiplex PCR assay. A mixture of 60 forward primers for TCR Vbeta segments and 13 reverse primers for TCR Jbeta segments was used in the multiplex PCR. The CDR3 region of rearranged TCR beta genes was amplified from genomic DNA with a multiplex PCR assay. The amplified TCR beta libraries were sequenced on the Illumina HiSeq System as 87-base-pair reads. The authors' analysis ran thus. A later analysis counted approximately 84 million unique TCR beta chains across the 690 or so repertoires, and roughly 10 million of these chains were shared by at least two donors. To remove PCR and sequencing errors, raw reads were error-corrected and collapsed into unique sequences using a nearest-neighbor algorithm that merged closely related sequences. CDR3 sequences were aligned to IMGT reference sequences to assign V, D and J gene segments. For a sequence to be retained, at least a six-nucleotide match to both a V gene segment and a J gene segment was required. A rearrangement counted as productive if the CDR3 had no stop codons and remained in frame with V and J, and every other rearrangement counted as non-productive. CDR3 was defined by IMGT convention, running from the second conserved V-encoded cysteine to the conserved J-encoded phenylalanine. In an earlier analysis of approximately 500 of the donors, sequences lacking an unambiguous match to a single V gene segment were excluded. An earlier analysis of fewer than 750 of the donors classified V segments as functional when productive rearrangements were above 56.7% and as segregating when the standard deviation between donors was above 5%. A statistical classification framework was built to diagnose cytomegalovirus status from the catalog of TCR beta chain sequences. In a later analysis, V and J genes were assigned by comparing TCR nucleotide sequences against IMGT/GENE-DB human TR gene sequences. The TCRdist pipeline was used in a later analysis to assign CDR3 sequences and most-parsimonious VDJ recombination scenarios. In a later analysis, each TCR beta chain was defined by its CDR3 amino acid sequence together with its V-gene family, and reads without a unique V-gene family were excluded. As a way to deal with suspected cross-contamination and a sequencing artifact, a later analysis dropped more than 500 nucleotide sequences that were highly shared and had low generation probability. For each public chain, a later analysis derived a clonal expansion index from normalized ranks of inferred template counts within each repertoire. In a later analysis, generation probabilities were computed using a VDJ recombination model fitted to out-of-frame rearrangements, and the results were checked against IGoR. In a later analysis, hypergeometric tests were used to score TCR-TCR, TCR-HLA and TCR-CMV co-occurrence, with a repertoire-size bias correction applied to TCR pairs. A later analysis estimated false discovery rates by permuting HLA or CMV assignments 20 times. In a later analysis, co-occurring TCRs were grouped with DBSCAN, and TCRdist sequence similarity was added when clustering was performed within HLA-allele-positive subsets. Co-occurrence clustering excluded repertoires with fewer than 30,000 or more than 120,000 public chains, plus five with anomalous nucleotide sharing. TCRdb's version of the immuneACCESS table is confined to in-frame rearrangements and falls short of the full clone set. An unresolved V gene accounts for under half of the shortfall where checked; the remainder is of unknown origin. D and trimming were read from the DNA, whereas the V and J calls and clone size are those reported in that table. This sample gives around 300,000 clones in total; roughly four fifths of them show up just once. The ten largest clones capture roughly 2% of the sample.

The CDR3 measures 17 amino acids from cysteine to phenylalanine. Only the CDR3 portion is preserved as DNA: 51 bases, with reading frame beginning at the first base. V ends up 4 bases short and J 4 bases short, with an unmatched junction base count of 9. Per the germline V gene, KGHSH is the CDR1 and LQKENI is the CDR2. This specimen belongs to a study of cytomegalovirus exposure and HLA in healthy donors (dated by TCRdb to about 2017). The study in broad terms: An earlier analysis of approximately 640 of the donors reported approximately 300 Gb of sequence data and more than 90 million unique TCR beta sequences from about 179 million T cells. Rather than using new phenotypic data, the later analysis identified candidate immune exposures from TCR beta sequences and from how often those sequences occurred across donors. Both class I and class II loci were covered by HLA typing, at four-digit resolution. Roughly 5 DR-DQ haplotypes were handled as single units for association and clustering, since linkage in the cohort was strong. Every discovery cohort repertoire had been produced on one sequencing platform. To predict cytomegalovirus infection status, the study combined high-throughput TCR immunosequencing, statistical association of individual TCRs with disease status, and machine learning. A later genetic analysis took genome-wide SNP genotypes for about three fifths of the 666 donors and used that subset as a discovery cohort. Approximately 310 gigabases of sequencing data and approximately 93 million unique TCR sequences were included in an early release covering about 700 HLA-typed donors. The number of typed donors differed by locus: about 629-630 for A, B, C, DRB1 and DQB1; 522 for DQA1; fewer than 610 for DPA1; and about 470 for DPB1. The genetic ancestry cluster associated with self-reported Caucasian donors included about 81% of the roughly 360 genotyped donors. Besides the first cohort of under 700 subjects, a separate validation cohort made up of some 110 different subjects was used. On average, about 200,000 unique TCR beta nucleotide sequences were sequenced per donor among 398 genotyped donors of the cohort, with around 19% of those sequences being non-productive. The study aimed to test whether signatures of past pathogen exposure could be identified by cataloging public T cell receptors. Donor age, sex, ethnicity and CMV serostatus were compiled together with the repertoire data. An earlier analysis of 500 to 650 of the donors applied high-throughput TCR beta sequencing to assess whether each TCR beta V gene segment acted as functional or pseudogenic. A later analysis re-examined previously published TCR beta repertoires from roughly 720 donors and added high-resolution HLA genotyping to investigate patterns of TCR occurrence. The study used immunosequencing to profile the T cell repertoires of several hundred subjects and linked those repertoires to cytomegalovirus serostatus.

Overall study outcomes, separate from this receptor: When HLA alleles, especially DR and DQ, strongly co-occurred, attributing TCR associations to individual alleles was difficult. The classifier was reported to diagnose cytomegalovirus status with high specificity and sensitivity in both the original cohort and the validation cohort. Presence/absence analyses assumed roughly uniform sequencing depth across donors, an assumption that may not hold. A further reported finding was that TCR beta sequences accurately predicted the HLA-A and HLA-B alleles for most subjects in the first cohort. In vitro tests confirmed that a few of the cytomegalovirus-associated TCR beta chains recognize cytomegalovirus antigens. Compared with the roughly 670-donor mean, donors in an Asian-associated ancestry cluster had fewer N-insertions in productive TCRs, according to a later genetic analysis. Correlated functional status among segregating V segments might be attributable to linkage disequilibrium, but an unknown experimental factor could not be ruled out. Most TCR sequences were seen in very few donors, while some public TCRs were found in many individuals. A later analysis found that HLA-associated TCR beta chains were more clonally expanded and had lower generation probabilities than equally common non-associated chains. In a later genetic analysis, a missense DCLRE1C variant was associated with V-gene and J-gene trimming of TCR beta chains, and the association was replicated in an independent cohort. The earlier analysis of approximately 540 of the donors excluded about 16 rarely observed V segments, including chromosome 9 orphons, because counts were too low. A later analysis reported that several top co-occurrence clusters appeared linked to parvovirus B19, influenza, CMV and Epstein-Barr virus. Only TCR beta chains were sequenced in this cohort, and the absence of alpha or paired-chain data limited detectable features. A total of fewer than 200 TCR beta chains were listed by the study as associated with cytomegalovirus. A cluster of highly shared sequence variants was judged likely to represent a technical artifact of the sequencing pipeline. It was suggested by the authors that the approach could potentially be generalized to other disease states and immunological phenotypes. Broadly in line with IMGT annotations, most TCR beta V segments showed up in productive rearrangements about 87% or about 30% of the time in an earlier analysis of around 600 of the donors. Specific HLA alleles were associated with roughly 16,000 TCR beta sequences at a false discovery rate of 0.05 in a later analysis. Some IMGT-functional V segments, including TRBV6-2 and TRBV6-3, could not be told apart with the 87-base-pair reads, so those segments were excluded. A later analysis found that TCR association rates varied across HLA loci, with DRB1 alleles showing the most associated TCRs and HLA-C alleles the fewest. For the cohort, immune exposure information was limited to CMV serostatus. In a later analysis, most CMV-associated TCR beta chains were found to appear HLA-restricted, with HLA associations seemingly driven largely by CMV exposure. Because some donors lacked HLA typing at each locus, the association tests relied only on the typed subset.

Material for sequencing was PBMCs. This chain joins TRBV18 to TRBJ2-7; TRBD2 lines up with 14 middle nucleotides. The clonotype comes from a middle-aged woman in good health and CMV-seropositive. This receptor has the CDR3 CASSQGTSGSFVYEQYF. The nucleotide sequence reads TGTGCCAGCTCACAGGGGACTAGCGGGAGCTTCGTATACGAGCAGTACTTC.